A single sample gave rise to the 8 T cell receptor beta chains below, sequenced in a study of blood T cell repertoires in COVID-19. Clones were read by immunoSEQ multiplex PCR, and TCRdb kept only the in-frame ones, dropping some. Of 250,000 to 300,000 clones detected, around 93% appear once; the ten largest clones hold 1.2%. The specimen was PBMCs or T cells enriched from blood (not recorded which). Receptors were obtained from a human donor in a cohort exposed to, infected with or recovered from COVID-19 (not recorded which). The donor label of this sample is uncertain.

V and J are TRBV4-1 and TRBJ1-3; D unclear. Trimming shortened V by 4 bases and J by 4 bases, and 17 bases separated the two germline ends. Looked up from germline, CDR1 is MGHRA and CDR2 is YSYEKL. The CDR3 consists of 16 residues. Here the CDR3 reads CASSLPGASRGNTIYF. CDR3 DNA: TGCGCCAGCAGCCTACCGGGAGCCTCGAGGGGAAACACCATATATTTT.

The chain is built from TRBV9 and TRBJ1-2; the D gene is possibly TRBD1 (6 bases). The CDR3 contains 13 residues. In germline, CDR1 is SGDLS, CDR2 YYNGEE. The ends were cut back, 0 bases at V and 8 bases at J, with 11 bases in the middle. The CDR3 loop is CASSVVGGRGYTF. The CDR3 nucleotides read TGTGCCAGCAGCGTAGTAGGGGGTAGGGGCTACACCTTC.

The V and J genes are TRBV6-5 and TRBJ1-2; a weak D match, TRBD1 (5 bases). Germline V CDR1 and CDR2: MNHEY, SVGAGI. The V end lost 6 bases, the J end lost 7 bases, and 21 bases lay between the germline ends. CDR3 length: 15 amino acids. CDR3 nucleotides: TGTGCCAGCAGAGGAAAGGGACTTGCGTCCGGTGGCTACACCTTC. It yields the protein CASRGKGLASGGYTF.

The V and J genes are TRBV9 and TRBJ2-1, with 7 bases matching TRBD2. The CDR3 consists of 14 residues. Germline assignment: CDR1 SGDLS and CDR2 YYNGEE. V lost 0 bases, J lost 10 bases, and 7 bases stayed unmatched. CDR3 sequence: CASSVVQRGEEQFF. The CDR3 nucleotides read TGTGCCAGCAGCGTAGTGCAGCGGGGAGAGGAGCAGTTCTTC.

CDR3 amino acids: CASSQRLEKLFF. The CDR3 coding sequence is TGTGCCAGCAGCCAACGACTTGAAAAACTGTTTTTT. V and J are TRBV12-3 or TRBV12-4 and TRBJ1-4; D unclear. The CDR3 length is 12 residues. V gave up 6 bases and J gave up 7 bases, with 9 bases separating them.

This chain joins TRBV7-9 and TRBJ1-2, with D tentatively TRBD1 (6 bases). CDR1 is SEHNR, CDR2 FQNEAQ, per germline (reference sequence). The CDR3 is made up of 15 amino acids. Trimming cost V 3 bases and J 6 bases, with 17 bases left between them. The CDR3 DNA follows: TGTGCCAGCAGCTTCAAAGGGGGGGCTTCTAATGGCTACACCTTC. Its protein product is CASSFKGGASNGYTF.

This chain connects TRBV9 to TRBJ2-3; 8 nucleotides agree with TRBD2. The length of the CDR3 is 15 residues. The germline V gene encodes CDR1 SGDLS and CDR2 YYNGEE. V lost 0 bases to trimming and J lost 9 bases; unmatched junction nucleotides: 9. The CDR3: CASSVENSGTRTQYF. The CDR3 DNA reads TGTGCCAGCAGCGTAGAAAATAGCGGGACCCGAACGCAGTATTTT.

This clone has just a few counts. This chain uses TRBV13 with TRBJ1-2; TRBD1 might be the D (5 bases). Trimming left V 2 bases short and J 1 base short, with 5 bases between. This CDR3 region has 13 residues. The V gene's germline CDR1 is PRHDT and CDR2 FYEKMQ (reference sequence). CDR3 in amino acids: CASSLQGNYGYTF. The DNA of the CDR3 is TGTGCCAGCAGCTTACAGGGTAACTATGGCTACACCTTC.